In its sample, the clone carrying this TCR beta chain was seen a few times. What it binds is not known. This sample was taken from a study of lymphopenia after photon versus proton radiotherapy. The study's findings and limits: Better survival with proton therapy was suggested as possible, not demonstrated. A bigger post-nadir fall in TCR diversity correlated inversely with survival time in deceased patients.

Sequenced by immunoSEQ multiplex PCR; TCRdb stores in-frame clones only, minus some. The sample holds about 40,000 clones, around 83% seen once. The germline V gene encodes CDR1 MNHEY and CDR2 SVGAGI. The CDR3 extends over 14 amino acids. Germline trimming cut 6 bases from V and 3 bases from J; bases unmatched to any gene: 5. The receptor was derived from a woman aged 65 to 85 with pancreatic cancer. The sample in question was peripheral blood, obtained from a patient treated with proton-based radiotherapy. V usage is TRBV6-5 and J usage is TRBJ2-5; 9 nucleotides match TRBD2. The CDR3 nucleotides are TGTGCCAGCAGCCTTGGGACTAGCAAAGAGACCCAGTACTTC. Translating it yields CASSLGTSKETQYF.